Included here is one T cell receptor (beta chain) sequence, with context. Produced via immunoSEQ multiplex PCR; TCRdb's table is partial and in-frame only. The table lists 250,000 to 300,000 clones, about nine tenths of them singletons. Germline V gene sequence: CDR1 LGHNA, CDR2 YNFKEQ. This CDR3 is built from 16 residues. The junction had 8 bases not matched to a gene; V was cut back by 4 bases and J by 0 bases. This specimen comes from a study of blood T cell repertoires in COVID-19. Looking at the study overall: Sources were T cells, B-cell-depleted T cells, or PBMCs; the material itself was cDNA or gDNA.

Recovered Cohort 3 donors showed two negative PCRs, clearance, or symptom resolution. V usage is TRBV4-2 and J usage is TRBJ1-1; TRBD1 matches 7 bases. The receptor was derived from a woman aged 40 to 50 who had recovered from COVID-19. Sequencing input: PBMCs or T cells enriched from blood (not recorded which). The CDR3 DNA reads TGTGCCAGCAGCCTGGGGACAGTGACTATGAACACTGAAGCTTTCTTT. Translated, it gives CASSLGTVTMNTEAFF.